Presented here are 11 T cell receptor beta chains from one specimen sequenced in a study of blood T cell repertoires in COVID-19 (dated by TCRdb to 2019 to 2021). Library generation was performed with the immunoSEQ multiplex PCR assay. Here the immuneACCESS table is served through TCRdb, limited to in-frame sequences with V and J called. Missing clones are a known gap in these copies; in checked studies unresolved V genes cover under half, and the rest lacks a known reason. For this sample the table gives roughly 88,000 clones, of which 90% to 95% were detected only once. The ten largest clonotypes hold roughly 4% of the sample. Sequencing was done on a sample of peripheral blood. These receptors were obtained from a woman in her fifties or sixties in a cohort sampled during active COVID-19.

The CDR3 here is CASSQGAGQGGEKLFF. DNA of the CDR3: TGCGCCAGCAGCCAAGGGGCTGGGCAGGGTGGTGAAAAACTGTTTTTT. V usage is TRBV4-1 and J usage is TRBJ1-4; the D gene is possibly TRBD1 (5 bases). The CDR3 has 16 residues. CDR1 and CDR2 (germline): MGHRA, YSYEKL. Trimming took 1 base from V and 7 from J, leaving 16 bases between them.

V gene TRBV11-2 combines with J gene TRBJ2-7; weak D call: TRBD2 (6 bases). V was clipped by 1 base and J by 2 bases, with 15 bases between them. CDR1 is SGHAT, CDR2 FQNNGV, per germline. CDR3 length: 16 amino acids. CDR3 residues: CASSLGVKGRTYEQYF. CDR3 DNA: TGTGCCAGCAGCTTAGGGGTGAAGGGGAGGACCTACGAGCAGTACTTC.

The chain recombines TRBV5-4 with TRBJ2-1, with D possibly being TRBD2 (6 bases). Germline V lookup: CDR1 SGHNT, CDR2 YYREEE (reference sequence). Trimming cost V 0 bases and J 8 bases, with 15 bases left between them. The CDR3 covers 15 residues. CDR3 nucleotides: TGTGCCAGCAGCTTGGTCGGGAGAACCCTTCATGAGCAGTTCTTC. Translation: CASSLVGRTLHEQFF.

V is TRBV5-1 and J is TRBJ2-1, with 10 bases lining up with TRBD2. V shed 0 bases and J 3 bases; nucleotides not matched to a gene: 3. CDR3 length: 16 amino acids. Germline CDR1 and CDR2: SGHRS and YFSETQ. CDR3 bases: TGCGCCAGCAGCTTGGGTGGGACTAGCGACTACAATGAGCAGTTCTTC. It yields the protein CASSLGGTSDYNEQFF. The full variable domain, its missing parts supplied by reference TRBV5-1 and TRBJ2-1, is KAGVTQTPRYLIKTRGQQVTLSCSPISGHRSVSWYQQTPGQGLQFLFEYFSETQRNKGNFPGRFSGRQFSNSRSEMNVSTLELGDSALYLCASSLGGTSDYNEQFFGPGTRLTVL.

The chain employs TRBV6-4 and TRBJ2-3, with D maybe TRBD1 (5 bases). This CDR3 has 15 amino acids. Germline-derived CDR1 and CDR2 are MRHNA and SNTAGT. V dropped 3 bases and J dropped 2 bases, with 12 bases sitting between them. CDR3 in DNA: TGTGCCAGCAGTGAAGCAGGGTCGGCCACAGATACGCAGTATTTT. This codes for CASSEAGSATDTQYF.

CDR3 DNA: TGTGCCAGCATTAGCGGGATGGTAACAGATACGCAGTATTTT. Its protein is CASISGMVTDTQYF. V gene TRBV6-5 combines with J gene TRBJ2-3, with TRBD2 identical over 8 bases. The V segment lost 7 bases and the J segment 3 bases; nucleotides outside the gene matches: 6. Germline CDR1 MNHEY, CDR2 SVGAGI. There are 14 residues in the CDR3.

The chain recombines TRBV28 with TRBJ2-3; D is possibly TRBD1 (6 bases). Germline V gives CDR1 MDHEN, CDR2 SYDVKM. V shed 4 bases and J shed 8 bases, with 16 bases lying between them. The CDR3 sequence is 14 residues long. The CDR3 bases are TGTGCCAGCAGTTGGGGGCCCCAGCCAGGTACGCAGTATTTT. Its protein is CASSWGPQPGTQYF.

This chain uses TRBV19 with TRBJ1-5; perhaps TRBD1 as D (5 bases). Germline CDR1 reads LNHDA; CDR2 reads SQIVND (reference sequence). This CDR3 region has 15 residues. Trimming left V 7 bases short and J 1 base short, with 14 bases between. This CDR3 reads CASTGGGSSNQPQHF. For the CDR3, the DNA is TGTGCCAGTACGGGGGGAGGGTCAAGCAATCAGCCCCAGCATTTT.

This clone was detected a few times. The chain employs TRBV29-1 and TRBJ2-7; D unresolved. The V gene's germline CDR1 is SQVTM and CDR2 ANQGSEA. The CDR3 consists of 11 residues. Trimming took off 4 bases at V and 1 base at J, with 5 bases between the two ends. The CDR3 loop reads CSVVRSYEQYF. The CDR3 DNA sequence: TGCAGCGTTGTCCGTTCCTACGAGCAGTACTTC.

The table lists this clone with a few counts. Here the CDR3 reads CASSSRGLGYGYTF. CDR3 coding DNA: TGTGCCAGCAGCTCCAGGGGGCTAGGCTATGGCTACACCTTC. The rearrangement uses TRBV2 and TRBJ1-2; 8 bases align to TRBD1. Germline CDR1 is SNHLY and CDR2 is FYNNEI. Trimming cost V 6 bases and J 4 bases; bases outside gene matches: 7. CDR3 length: 14 amino acids.

The V gene is TRBV5-1, the J gene TRBJ1-1; 8 nucleotides align to TRBD1. The germline V gene encodes CDR1 SGHRS and CDR2 YFSETQ. The CDR3 consists of 14 residues. V was clipped by 3 bases and J by 5 bases; unmatched bases: 6. This chain's CDR3 is CASSSQGARTEAFF. CDR3 DNA sequence: TGCGCCAGCAGCTCGCAGGGGGCGCGGACTGAAGCTTTCTTT.